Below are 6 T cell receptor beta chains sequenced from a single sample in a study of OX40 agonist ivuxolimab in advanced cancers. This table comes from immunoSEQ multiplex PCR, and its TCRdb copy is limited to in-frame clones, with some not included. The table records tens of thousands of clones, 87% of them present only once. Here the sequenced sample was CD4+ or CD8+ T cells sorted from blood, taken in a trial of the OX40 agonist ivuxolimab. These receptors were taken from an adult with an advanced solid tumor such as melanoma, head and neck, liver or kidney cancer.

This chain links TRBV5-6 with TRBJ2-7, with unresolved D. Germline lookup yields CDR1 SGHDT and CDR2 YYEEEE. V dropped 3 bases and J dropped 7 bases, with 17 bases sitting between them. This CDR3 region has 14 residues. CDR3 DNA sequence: TGTGCCAGCAGCTACGGCGGAAGCTTTGGGGAGCAGTACTTC. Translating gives CASSYGGSFGEQYF.

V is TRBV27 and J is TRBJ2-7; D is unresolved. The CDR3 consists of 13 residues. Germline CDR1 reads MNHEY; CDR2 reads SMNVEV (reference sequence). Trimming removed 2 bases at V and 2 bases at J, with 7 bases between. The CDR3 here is CASSLAPTYEQYF. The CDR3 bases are TGTGCCAGCAGTTTAGCCCCTACCTACGAGCAGTACTTC.

CDR3 region: CASSGSLERHAGAFF. Written as DNA, the CDR3 is TGTGCCAGCAGCGGTAGCCTTGAGCGTCACGCCGGAGCTTTCTTT. The rearrangement uses TRBV9 and TRBJ1-1; D gene unclear. Germline V CDR1 and CDR2: SGDLS, YYNGEE. CDR3 size: 15 residues. Trimming cost V 3 bases and J 10 bases, with 22 bases left between them.

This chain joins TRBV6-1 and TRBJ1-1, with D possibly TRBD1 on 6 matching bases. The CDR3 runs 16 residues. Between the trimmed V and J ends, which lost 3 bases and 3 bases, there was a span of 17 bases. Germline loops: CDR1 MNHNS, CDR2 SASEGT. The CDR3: CASSEESTGLDTEAFF. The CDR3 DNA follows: TGTGCCAGCAGTGAGGAATCAACAGGGTTGGACACTGAAGCTTTCTTT.

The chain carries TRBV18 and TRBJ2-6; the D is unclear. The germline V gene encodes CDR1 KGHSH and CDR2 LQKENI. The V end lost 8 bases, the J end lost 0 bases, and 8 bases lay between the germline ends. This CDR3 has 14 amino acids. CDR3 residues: CASHTSSGANVLTF. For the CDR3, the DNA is TGTGCCAGCCACACGAGCTCTGGGGCCAACGTCCTGACTTTC.

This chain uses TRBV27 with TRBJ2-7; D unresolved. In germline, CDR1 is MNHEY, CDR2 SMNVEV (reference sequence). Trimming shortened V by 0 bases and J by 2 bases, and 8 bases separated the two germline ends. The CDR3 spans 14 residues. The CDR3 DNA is TGTGCCAGCAGTTTATCCGACGATCCCTACGAGCAGTACTTC. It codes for CASSLSDDPYEQYF.